Following are 28 T cell receptor beta chains from one sample sequenced in a study of blood T cell repertoires in COVID-19. Libraries were prepared by immunoSEQ multiplex PCR; TCRdb keeps only in-frame clonotypes and omits some of them. The sample consists of about 190,000 clones, 84% of them appearing once. Sequencing used PBMCs or T cells enriched from blood (not recorded which). These receptors were obtained from a woman aged 30 to 39 who had recovered from COVID-19.

V gene TRBV28 combines with J gene TRBJ1-2; TRBD1 matches 7 bases. Germline V gene sequence: CDR1 MDHEN, CDR2 SYDVKM. V lost 5 bases and J lost 4; bases outside the gene matches: 1. The CDR3 extends over 12 amino acids. The CDR3 loop reads CASSGTVYGYTF. The CDR3 bases are TGTGCCAGCAGTGGGACAGTCTATGGCTACACCTTC.

The chain couples TRBV28 to TRBJ2-5; no clear D. This CDR3 comprises 14 residues. Germline-derived CDR1 and CDR2 are MDHEN and SYDVKM. V lost 2 bases, J lost 5 bases, and 12 bases lay in between. DNA of the CDR3: TGTGCCAGCAGTTTAACTGCCACGTGGGAGACCCAGTACTTC. This sequence encodes CASSLTATWETQYF.

V is TRBV6-5 and J is TRBJ2-7; TRBD2 matches at 10 bases. CDR1 is MNHEY and CDR2 is SVGAGI in the germline V gene. This CDR3 contains 14 residues. V shed 5 bases and J 4 bases; nucleotides not matched to a gene: 5. CDR3 bases: TGTGCCAGCAGTCTCCGGACTAGCGGTTACGAGCAGTACTTC. Amino acids: CASSLRTSGYEQYF.

The chain recombines TRBV2 with TRBJ2-7, with D possibly TRBD1 on 6 matching bases. Trimming cost V 7 bases and J 2 bases, with 18 bases left between them. CDR3 length: 15 residues. The V gene's germline CDR1 is SNHLY and CDR2 FYNNEI. DNA for the CDR3: TGTGCCAGCATCAGAGACAGGATGGGGCCCTACGAGCAGTACTTC. Protein product: CASIRDRMGPYEQYF.

The chain joins TRBV7-6 to TRBJ2-7; D is ambiguous. V lost 5 bases and J lost 7, with 15 bases in between. CDR3 length equals 13 residues. From germline, CDR1 is SGHVS and CDR2 FNYEAQ. The CDR3 DNA is TGTGCCAGCAGCCCACCAGGCCCCCTGGAGCAGTACTTC. Amino acid sequence: CASSPPGPLEQYF.

The genes are TRBV28 and TRBJ1-2; D not resolved. Germline CDR1 and CDR2: MDHEN and SYDVKM. The V end was cut by 4 bases, the J end by 1 base, with 16 bases between. The CDR3 consists of 16 residues. DNA for the CDR3: TGTGCCAGCAGTTCATCAGGAACCTTTTATAACTATGGCTACACCTTC. As protein: CASSSSGTFYNYGYTF.

The V gene is TRBV10-3, the J gene TRBJ1-2; D perhaps matches TRBD1 (6 bases). Per the germline V gene, CDR1 is ENHRY and CDR2 is SYGVKD. The CDR3 loop spans 14 amino acids. V was clipped by 2 bases and J by 4 bases, with 11 bases between them. The CDR3 nucleotides read TGTGCCATCAGTGAGCAGGGGTCGATCTATGGCTACACCTTC. Protein product: CAISEQGSIYGYTF.

The chain uses TRBV18 and TRBJ1-2, with no clear D. The CDR3 spans 13 residues. Per the germline V gene, CDR1 is KGHSH and CDR2 is LQKENI. V dropped 2 bases and J dropped 6 bases, with 10 bases sitting between them. The CDR3 nucleotides read TGTGCCAGCTCACCAACCAGCGGCGATGGCTACACCTTC. This sequence encodes CASSPTSGDGYTF.

This clone showed up just a few times. The chain combines TRBV3-1 (or the pseudogene TRBV3-2) with TRBJ2-1, with D tentatively TRBD1 (5 bases). Trimming stripped 1 base from V and 5 bases from J, with 15 bases between. The CDR3 covers 16 residues. CDR1 is LGHDT, CDR2 YNNKEL, per germline (reference sequence). The CDR3 reads CASSQGGLTTNNEQFF. The CDR3 coding sequence is TGTGCCAGCAGCCAAGGGGGCTTGACCACTAACAATGAGCAGTTCTTC.

The V call is TRBV28, the J call TRBJ2-1; 11 positions match TRBD2. CDR3 size: 16 residues. V lost 6 bases to trimming and J lost 5 bases; unmatched junction nucleotides: 9. The germline V gene has CDR1 MDHEN and CDR2 SYDVKM. The CDR3 loop reads CASRKAAGLADNEQFF. CDR3 in DNA: TGTGCCAGCAGGAAAGCGGCGGGACTAGCGGACAATGAGCAGTTCTTC.

This clone was recorded at least ten times. The chain employs TRBV7-9 and TRBJ1-1; possibly TRBD1 for D (5 bases). Germline CDR1 is SEHNR and CDR2 is FQNEAQ (reference sequence). The CDR3 consists of 15 residues. Trimming removed 2 bases from V and 0 bases from J, with 10 bases in between. The CDR3: CASSLMSGLNTEAFF. The CDR3 bases are TGTGCCAGCAGCTTAATGTCAGGGTTGAACACTGAAGCTTTCTTT.

The V and J genes are TRBV5-8 and TRBJ2-7, with 10 bases fitting TRBD2. This CDR3 region has 14 residues. J lost 4 bases, V lost 5 bases, and 6 bases had no gene match. CDR1 SGHTS and CDR2 YDEGEE come from the germline V gene. The CDR3 loop reads CASSRRTSGYEQYF. The CDR3 DNA follows: TGTGCCAGCAGTCGGAGGACTAGCGGTTACGAGCAGTACTTC.

The chain couples TRBV28 to TRBJ1-2; no definite D call. V lost 3 bases and J 7 bases, leaving 12 bases between the germline ends. Germline CDR1 reads MDHEN; CDR2 reads SYDVKM. This CDR3 region has 13 residues. In DNA form, the CDR3 reads TGTGCCAGCAGTTTGTCCGGGATCGGTGGCTACACCTTC. Protein product: CASSLSGIGGYTF.

The chain links TRBV18 to TRBJ1-3; 9 positions agree with TRBD1. Per the germline V gene, CDR1 is KGHSH and CDR2 is LQKENI. This CDR3 is built from 17 residues. The V segment lost 3 bases and the J segment 4 bases; nucleotides outside the gene matches: 10. The CDR3, as DNA: TGTGCCAGCTCACCTCAACAGGGGGCCCACTCCGGAAACACCATATATTTT. This translates into CASSPQQGAHSGNTIYF. Filled out from reference TRBV18 and TRBJ1-3, the complete variable domain reads NAGVMQNPRHLVRRRGQEARLRCSPMKGHSHVYWYRQLPEEGLKFMVYLQKENIIDESGMPKERFSAEFPKEGPSILRIQQVVRGDSAAYFCASSPQQGAHSGNTIYFGEGSWLTVV.

Only a few counts were recorded for this clone. Other nucleotide sequences from this sample produce the same CDR3. The chain is built from TRBV24-1 and TRBJ2-5; possible D gene TRBD1, 7 bases. The CDR3 loop spans 15 amino acids. The germline V gene encodes CDR1 KGHDR and CDR2 SFDVKD. Trimming cost V 4 bases and J 4 bases, with 15 bases left between them. The chain's CDR3 is CATSDTYRGGETQYF. The CDR3 DNA reads as TGTGCCACCAGTGACACCTACAGGGGAGGAGAGACCCAGTACTTC.

This chain uses TRBV11-2 with TRBJ2-3, with a weak D call TRBD2 (5 bases). The V end was cut by 5 bases, the J end by 4 bases, with 13 bases between. Germline V CDR1 and CDR2: SGHAT, FQNNGV. This CDR3 has 14 amino acids. This CDR3 reads CASSPLGIADTQYF. CDR3 coding DNA: TGTGCCAGCAGCCCACTAGGAATCGCAGATACGCAGTATTTT. The whole variable domain, remainder taken from reference TRBV11-2 and TRBJ2-3, is EAGVAQSPRYKIIEKRQSVAFWCNPISGHATLYWYQQILGQGPKLLIQFQNNGVVDDSQLPKDRFSAERLKGVDSTLKIQPAKLEDSAVYLCASSPLGIADTQYFGPGTRLTVL.

V and J are TRBV7-2 and TRBJ1-2, with D uncertain. Looked up from germline, CDR1 is SGHTA and CDR2 is FQGNSA. Between the trimmed V and J ends, which lost 2 bases and 5 bases, there was a span of 12 bases. This CDR3 has 14 residues. The CDR3 bases are TGTGCCAGCAGCTTAACCCCCCGGACTTATGGCTACACCTTC. This gives the protein CASSLTPRTYGYTF.

The J gene is TRBJ2-1, the V gene TRBV18; no firm D call. The CDR3 length is 15 residues. CDR1 is KGHSH, CDR2 LQKENI, per germline. V lost 0 bases and J lost 4, with 10 bases in between. DNA of the CDR3: TGTGCCAGCTCACCACCGAGCAAGTCGTACAATGAGCAGTTCTTC. Its protein product is CASSPPSKSYNEQFF.

This clone was seen once. The V and J genes are TRBV29-1 and TRBJ1-4; D ambiguous. V shed 3 bases and J shed 3 bases, with 11 bases lying between them. Germline V CDR1 and CDR2: SQVTM, ANQGSEA. This CDR3 region has 14 residues. The CDR3 DNA sequence: TGCAGCGTTGATTTCCCCAGTTCTAATGAAAAACTGTTTTTT. Translating gives CSVDFPSSNEKLFF.

The genes are TRBV24-1 and TRBJ2-1, with TRBD2 identical over 8 bases. Germline CDR1 is KGHDR and CDR2 is SFDVKD. CDR3 length equals 18 residues. With V trimmed by 5 bases and J by 6 bases, 17 bases remained unmatched. CDR3 DNA: TGTGCCACCAGTGGCCATAGCGGGAAAGAATCAAACGTCAATGAGCAGTTCTTC. Its protein is CATSGHSGKESNVNEQFF.

The gene calls are TRBV3-1 (or the pseudogene TRBV3-2) and TRBJ1-2, with 8 bases matching TRBD1. This CDR3 comprises 13 residues. Trimming removed 1 base from V and 5 bases from J; junction bases left unmatched: 0. The V gene's germline CDR1 is LGHDT and CDR2 YNNKEL (reference sequence). As DNA, the CDR3 is TGTGCCAGCAGCCAAGGGACAGGGTATGGCTACACCTTC. Amino acid sequence: CASSQGTGYGYTF.

The rearrangement uses TRBV28 and TRBJ1-5, with 8 bases fitting TRBD1. With 4 bases clipped from V and 0 bases from J, the junction kept 8 bases outside the gene matches. This CDR3 comprises 17 residues. CDR1 and CDR2 (germline): MDHEN, SYDVKM. The chain's CDR3 is CASSSLPGQVSNQPQHF. Written as DNA, the CDR3 is TGTGCCAGCAGTTCATTACCGGGACAGGTTAGCAATCAGCCCCAGCATTTT.

V gene TRBV7-8 combines with J gene TRBJ1-2; 9 bases fit TRBD1. Germline trimming cut 5 bases from V and 4 bases from J; bases unmatched to any gene: 17. The germline CDR1 and CDR2 sequences are SGHVS and FQNEAQ. This CDR3 is built from 18 residues. CDR3 protein: CASSPPSPGTGTGYGYTF. Here the CDR3 DNA reads TGTGCCAGCAGCCCTCCTAGTCCCGGGACAGGGACCGGCTATGGCTACACCTTC.

This clone was observed a single time. The chain joins TRBV9 to TRBJ2-1; 7 positions match TRBD2. Germline V lookup: CDR1 SGDLS, CDR2 YYNGEE. Unmatched junction bases numbered 8, after V lost 2 bases and J lost 6 bases. The CDR3 totals 15 residues. The CDR3 DNA reads as TGTGCCAGCAGCGTTATTGGCGGGAGCGGCAATGAGCAGTTCTTC. Its translation is CASSVIGGSGNEQFF.

V and J are TRBV28 and TRBJ1-1; D gene unclear. V gave up 2 bases and J gave up 2 bases, with 12 bases separating them. This CDR3 spans 15 amino acids. Per the germline V gene, CDR1 is MDHEN and CDR2 is SYDVKM. In nucleotides, the CDR3 is TGTGCCAGCAGTTTAGTGGGCAGCTTCAACACTGAAGCTTTCTTT. It encodes CASSLVGSFNTEAFF. Full variable domain (rest looked up from reference TRBV28 and TRBJ1-1): DVKVTQSSRYLVKRTGEKVFLECVQDMDHENMFWYRQDPGLGLRLIYFSYDVKMKEKGDIPEGYSVSREKKERFSLILESASTNQTSMYLCASSLVGSFNTEAFFGQGTRLTVV.

The sample holds one count of this clone. J is TRBJ1-1 and V is TRBV28; D perhaps matches TRBD1 (6 bases). CDR1 is MDHEN, CDR2 SYDVKM, per germline. This CDR3 has 16 amino acids. V was cut by 1 base and J by 1 base, with 13 bases left in between. The CDR3 DNA follows: TGTGCCAGCAGTTTATATCAGGGGTCTCGGAACACTGAAGCTTTCTTT. As protein: CASSLYQGSRNTEAFF.

This clone was recorded a few times. The chain recombines TRBV5-1 with TRBJ1-5; TRBD1 aligns across 9 bases. In germline, CDR1 is SGHRS, CDR2 YFSETQ. CDR3 length: 15 residues. V shed 4 bases, J shed 3 bases, and the junction held 5 bases outside the gene matches. DNA of the CDR3: TGCGCCAGCAGCGTACAGGGGGCGGCCAATCAGCCCCAGCATTTT. It codes for CASSVQGAANQPQHF.

The rearrangement joins TRBV9 to TRBJ2-5; D might be TRBD2 (5 bases). Germline V lookup: CDR1 SGDLS, CDR2 YYNGEE. Trimming pared 4 bases from V and 4 bases from J, leaving 17 bases between. The CDR3 loop spans 15 amino acids. CDR3 protein: CASSTEGLRGETQYF. The CDR3, as DNA: TGTGCCAGCAGCACCGAGGGCCTTCGGGGAGAGACCCAGTACTTC.